This TCR beta chain stems from a study of blood T cell repertoires in COVID-19. The repertoire was sequenced with immunoSEQ multiplex PCR; TCRdb's copy has only in-frame clones and lacks some. This sample has approximately 150,000 clones; more than 75% occur once, and the top ten carry 4.5% to 5%. Germline V gene data show CDR1 as SQVTM and CDR2 as ANQGSEA. Losses at the gene ends were 3 bases for V and 5 bases for J; bases not matched to a gene: 13. The CDR3 extends over 16 amino acids. In its sample, this clone was seen a few times. What was sequenced was peripheral blood. The chain has TRBV29-1 and TRBJ2-1; 7 positions match TRBD2. This sequence was found in a man in his late teens or twenties with COVID-19, enrolled during active disease. The CDR3 DNA sequence: TGCAGCGTTGATGGTCTGTTTTGGCTAGCGGACAATGAGCAGTTCTTC. Protein: CSVDGLFWLADNEQFF.